Sequencing of this T cell receptor beta chain was carried out in a study of blood T cell repertoires in COVID-19. About the study: Collection of acute and convalescent COVID-19 samples took place in the United States, Italy and Spain. The analysed material was cDNA or gDNA that came from T cells, B-cell-depleted T cells, or PBMCs.

Enrolment of Seattle patients took place during active infection, and they were followed longitudinally. The CDR3 runs to 14 residues. Germline CDR1 and CDR2: SEHNR and FQNEAQ (reference sequence). With V trimmed by 2 bases and J by 11 bases, 8 bases remained unmatched. Method: immunoSEQ multiplex PCR; TCRdb's copy keeps in-frame clones and lacks some. This sample has 180,000 or so clones, with about 90% found just once. V is TRBV7-9 and J is TRBJ1-1, with 10 bases lining up with TRBD1. The receptor comes from an older woman with COVID-19, enrolled during active disease. Sequencing was done on a sample of peripheral blood. CDR3 in amino acids: CASSLIGGTGDAFF. In DNA form, the CDR3 reads TGTGCCAGCAGCTTAATCGGGGGGACAGGGGACGCTTTCTTT.